What follows is one TCR beta chain and its context. Its cognate antigen is unknown. This CDR3 has 11 residues. The ends were cut back, 7 bases at V and 8 bases at J, with 9 bases in the middle. CDR1 and CDR2 from the germline V gene are LGHNT and FRNRAP. The data originate from a study of OX40 agonist ivuxolimab in advanced cancers. On the study more broadly: A mean age of about 56 years, range 23 to 79, was recorded, and over 65% were male.

The data were produced by immunoSEQ multiplex PCR, yet TCRdb's version contains in-frame clones alone and is incomplete. The table shows roughly 30,000 clones, with roughly four fifths occurring only once. Findings and caveats of the study: Low normalized T-cell clonal expansion was also seen in some nonresponders.

This TCR was recovered from an adult with an advanced solid tumor such as melanoma, head and neck, liver or kidney cancer. This chain uses TRBV12-5 with TRBJ2-1; no firm D call. Sequencing used CD4+ or CD8+ T cells sorted from blood, obtained in a trial of the OX40 agonist ivuxolimab. Here the CDR3 reads CASASRDEQFF. For the CDR3, the DNA is TGTGCTAGTGCCTCAAGGGATGAGCAGTTCTTC.